This T cell receptor (beta chain) emerged from a study of CD8+ T cells in alopecia areata. Extracted RNA was reverse transcribed, and the resulting cDNA served as sequencing template. Sequenced by immunoSEQ multiplex PCR; TCRdb stores in-frame clones only, minus some. The sample shows about 98,000 clones, 35% to 50% of them seen only once. Study conclusions and caveats: Across lesional scalp, and particularly alopecia totalis/universalis, clonality surpassed that of normal scalp.

Germline lookup yields CDR1 MDHEN and CDR2 SYDVKM. The CDR3 runs 15 residues. Losses at the gene ends were 6 bases for V and 0 bases for J; bases not matched to a gene: 8. Worth noting for this clone: Antigen specificity is unknown.

This sequence was found in a human donor with alopecia areata. This chain uses TRBV28 with TRBJ2-7, with 7 bases that match TRBD2. Sequencing used CD4+ T cells sorted from blood. As DNA, the CDR3 is TGTGCCAGCAGCCATCCTAGCGGATCCTCCTACGAGCAGTACTTC. It specifies CASSHPSGSSYEQYF.